This T cell receptor beta chain emerged from a study of blood T cell repertoires in COVID-19 (dated by TCRdb to 2019 to 2021). Regarding the study in general: Samples from collaborators originated in the United States, Italy and Spain and spanned both the acute and convalescent phases of COVID-19. The material from the prospective study consisted of cDNA or gDNA derived from T cells, B-cell-depleted T cells, or PBMCs. Deeply sampled blood TCRbeta repertoires from subjects exposed to, actively infected with, or recovered from COVID-19 were included in the dataset. The repertoires were made available in a free public database intended to serve as a resource for research on the immune response to SARS-CoV-2. Samples were obtained from the ongoing ImmuneRACE study (first 160 participants) and from some 1,300 subjects provided by 6 global collaborators. Nearly every sample came with metadata listing a de-identified subject ID, COVID-19 status, age in years and sex. Where available, HLA class I and class II types were taken from metadata supplied by the sample provider and were not determined by assay-based typing.

Based on the germline V gene, the CDR1 and CDR2 sequences are SGHRS and YFSETQ. The CDR3 numbers 16 residues from cysteine through phenylalanine. Only the CDR3 portion is preserved as DNA: 48 bases, with reading frame beginning at the first base. The junction shows trimming of 4 bases on V and 0 bases on J, plus 14 bases between the germline ends. In the case of this clone: The specificity of this receptor is unknown. Per-base quality was not reported, and no clone a single base away is much larger than it.

TCRbeta CDR3 regions were amplified from genomic DNA using the immunoSEQ Assay, a bias-controlled multiplex PCR. On the study's bioinformatics: Nucleated cell counts per sample were estimated from amplification of reference gene primers within the assay. To quantify the absolute abundance of each unique TCRbeta CDR3 rearrangement, sequence reads were collapsed and filtered. For each sample, productive Simpson clonality was calculated by taking the square root of Simpson's diversity index across productive rearrangements. In TCRdb, the immuneACCESS table is reduced to in-frame sequences with V and J assigned. These tables do not hold every clone; where another copy was compared, an unresolved V gene accounts for under half, and the others remain unexplained. The V and J calls and clone size are taken from that table; D and trimming were inferred from the DNA. Here the sample has about half a million clones; approximately 91% occur a single time. The biggest ten clones account for 6.5% to 9.5% of the sample.

In the prospective study, participants were 18 to 89 years old, resided in about two dozen geographic areas of the United States, and were enrolled through a virtual design. In the prospective study, cohorts were assigned on the basis of participant-reported clinical history obtained from a screening survey and a study questionnaire. ImmuneRACE Cohort 3 recovered participants were defined by two consecutive negative NP/OP PCR tests, healthcare professional clearance, or symptom resolution. Each participant in the prospective study had whole blood, serum and a nasopharyngeal or oropharyngeal swab collected by mobile phlebotomists. Prospective study participants could optionally give additional blood draws and questionnaires over a roughly two-month period. Blood samples from the prospective study were shipped frozen or at room temperature prior to DNA extraction. What the research found in general, with its limitations: Clinical and demographic metadata were provided uncurated, with the amount varying by source and participant.

Specimen: PBMCs or T cells enriched from blood (not recorded which). Recombination joined TRBV5-1 with TRBJ1-3; a tentative D call is TRBD1 (6 bases match). The TCR was taken from a woman aged 55-70 years who had recovered from COVID-19. The bases are TGCGCCAGCAGCCAGGGGCCCCCTGGCTCTGGAAACACCATATATTTT. Its translation reads: CASSQGPPGSGNTIYF.